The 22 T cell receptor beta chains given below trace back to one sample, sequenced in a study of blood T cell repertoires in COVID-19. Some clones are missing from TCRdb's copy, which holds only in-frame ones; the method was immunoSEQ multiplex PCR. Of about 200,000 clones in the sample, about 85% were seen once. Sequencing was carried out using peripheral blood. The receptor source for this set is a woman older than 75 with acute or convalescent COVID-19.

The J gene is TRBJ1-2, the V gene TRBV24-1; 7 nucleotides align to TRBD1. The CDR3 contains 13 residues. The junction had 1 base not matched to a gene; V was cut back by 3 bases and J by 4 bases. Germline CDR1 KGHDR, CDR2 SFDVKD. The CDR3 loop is CATSDRDSYGYTF. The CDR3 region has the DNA TGTGCCACCAGTGATCGGGACAGCTATGGCTACACCTTC.

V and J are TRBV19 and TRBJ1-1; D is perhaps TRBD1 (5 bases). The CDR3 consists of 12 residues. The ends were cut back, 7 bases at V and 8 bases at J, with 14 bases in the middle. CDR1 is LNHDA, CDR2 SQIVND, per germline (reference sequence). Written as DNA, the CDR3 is TGTGCCAGTATGGGGGGGTGGGACGAAGCTTTCTTT. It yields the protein CASMGGWDEAFF.

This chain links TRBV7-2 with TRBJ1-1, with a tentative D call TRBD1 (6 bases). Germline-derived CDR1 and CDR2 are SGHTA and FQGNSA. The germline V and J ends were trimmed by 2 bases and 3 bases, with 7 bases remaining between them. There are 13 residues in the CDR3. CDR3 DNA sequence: TGTGCCAGCAGCTTAACAGGGTACACTGAAGCTTTCTTT. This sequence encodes CASSLTGYTEAFF.

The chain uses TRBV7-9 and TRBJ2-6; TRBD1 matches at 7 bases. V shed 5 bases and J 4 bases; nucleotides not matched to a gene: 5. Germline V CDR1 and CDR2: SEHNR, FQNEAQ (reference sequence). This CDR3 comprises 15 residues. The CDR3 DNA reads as TGTGCCAGCAGCCACACAGGGGCCGGGGCCAACGTCCTGACTTTC. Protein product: CASSHTGAGANVLTF.

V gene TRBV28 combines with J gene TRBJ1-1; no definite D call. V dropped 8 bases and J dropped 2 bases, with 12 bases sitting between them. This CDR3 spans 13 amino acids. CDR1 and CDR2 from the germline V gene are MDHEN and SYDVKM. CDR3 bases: TGTGCCAGCTTTCAAGTAACAAACACTGAAGCTTTCTTT. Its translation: CASFQVTNTEAFF.

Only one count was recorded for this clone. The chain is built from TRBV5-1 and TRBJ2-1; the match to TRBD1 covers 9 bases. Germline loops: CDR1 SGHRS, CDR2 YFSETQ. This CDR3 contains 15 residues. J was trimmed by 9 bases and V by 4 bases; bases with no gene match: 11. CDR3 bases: TGCGCCAGCAGCATATCCGGGACAGGGAGGGGTGAGCAGTTCTTC. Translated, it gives CASSISGTGRGEQFF. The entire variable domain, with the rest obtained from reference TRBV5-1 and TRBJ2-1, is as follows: KAGVTQTPRYLIKTRGQQVTLSCSPISGHRSVSWYQQTPGQGLQFLFEYFSETQRNKGNFPGRFSGRQFSNSRSEMNVSTLELGDSALYLCASSISGTGRGEQFFGPGTRLTVL.

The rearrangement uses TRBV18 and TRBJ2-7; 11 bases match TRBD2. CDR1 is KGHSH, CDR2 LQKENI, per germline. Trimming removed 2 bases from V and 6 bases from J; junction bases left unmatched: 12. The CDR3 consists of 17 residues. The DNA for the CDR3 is TGTGCCAGCTCACCATCATTAGCGGGAGGGTCAGGTAGCGAGCAGTACTTC. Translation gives CASSPSLAGGSGSEQYF.

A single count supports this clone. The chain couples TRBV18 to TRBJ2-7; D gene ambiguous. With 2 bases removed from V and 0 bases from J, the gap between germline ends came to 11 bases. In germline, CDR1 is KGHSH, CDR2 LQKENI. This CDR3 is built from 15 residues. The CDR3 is CASSPSNKNSYEQYF. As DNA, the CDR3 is TGTGCCAGCTCACCATCAAACAAAAACTCCTACGAGCAGTACTTC. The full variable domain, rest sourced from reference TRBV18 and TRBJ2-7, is NAGVMQNPRHLVRRRGQEARLRCSPMKGHSHVYWYRQLPEEGLKFMVYLQKENIIDESGMPKERFSAEFPKEGPSILRIQQVVRGDSAAYFCASSPSNKNSYEQYFGPGTRLTVT.

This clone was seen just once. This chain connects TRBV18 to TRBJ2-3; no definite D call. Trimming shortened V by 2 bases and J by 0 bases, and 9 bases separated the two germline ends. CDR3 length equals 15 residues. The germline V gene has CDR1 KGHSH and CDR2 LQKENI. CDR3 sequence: CASSPLEPSTDTQYF. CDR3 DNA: TGTGCCAGCTCACCATTGGAGCCTAGCACAGATACGCAGTATTTT.

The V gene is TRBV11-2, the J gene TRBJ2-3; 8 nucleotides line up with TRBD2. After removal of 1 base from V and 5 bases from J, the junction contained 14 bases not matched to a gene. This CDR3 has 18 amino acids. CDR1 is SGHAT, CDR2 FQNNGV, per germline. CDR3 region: CASSLGVGAAGVGDTQYF. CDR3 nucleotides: TGTGCCAGCAGCTTAGGGGTAGGGGCAGCGGGAGTAGGAGATACGCAGTATTTT.

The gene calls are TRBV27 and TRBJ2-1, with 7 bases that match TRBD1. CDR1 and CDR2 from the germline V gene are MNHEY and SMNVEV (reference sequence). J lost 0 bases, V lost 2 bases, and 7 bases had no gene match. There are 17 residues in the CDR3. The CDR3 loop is CASSLGPGGISYNEQFF. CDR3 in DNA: TGTGCCAGCAGTTTAGGCCCAGGGGGTATCTCCTACAATGAGCAGTTCTTC.

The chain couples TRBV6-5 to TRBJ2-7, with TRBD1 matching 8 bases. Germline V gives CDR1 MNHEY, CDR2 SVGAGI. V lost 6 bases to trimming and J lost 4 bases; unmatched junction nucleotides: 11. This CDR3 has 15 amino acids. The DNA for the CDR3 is TGTGCCAGCAGAAGAAGAGACAGGGGTGGGTACGAGCAGTACTTC. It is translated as CASRRRDRGGYEQYF.

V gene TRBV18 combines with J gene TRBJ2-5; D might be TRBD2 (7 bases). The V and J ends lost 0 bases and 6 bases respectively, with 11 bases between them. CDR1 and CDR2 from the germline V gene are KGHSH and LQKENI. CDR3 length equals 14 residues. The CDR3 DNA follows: TGTGCCAGCTCACCACCGCCCGGGGGGCAGACCCAGTACTTC. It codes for CASSPPPGGQTQYF.

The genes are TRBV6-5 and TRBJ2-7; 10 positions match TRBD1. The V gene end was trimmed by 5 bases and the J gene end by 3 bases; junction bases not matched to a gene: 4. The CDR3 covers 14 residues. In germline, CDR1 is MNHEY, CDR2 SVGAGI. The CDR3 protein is CASSLRDRGYEQYF. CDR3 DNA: TGTGCCAGCAGTCTTCGGGACAGGGGCTACGAGCAGTACTTC.

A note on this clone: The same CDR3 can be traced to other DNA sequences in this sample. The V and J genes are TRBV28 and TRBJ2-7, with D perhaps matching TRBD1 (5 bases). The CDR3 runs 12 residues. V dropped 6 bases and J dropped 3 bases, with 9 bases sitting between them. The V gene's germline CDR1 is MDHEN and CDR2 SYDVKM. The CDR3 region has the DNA TGTGCCAGCAGGACAGTGAACTACGAGCAGTACTTC. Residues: CASRTVNYEQYF. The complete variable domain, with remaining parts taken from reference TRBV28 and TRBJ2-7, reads DVKVTQSSRYLVKRTGEKVFLECVQDMDHENMFWYRQDPGLGLRLIYFSYDVKMKEKGDIPEGYSVSREKKERFSLILESASTNQTSMYLCASRTVNYEQYFGPGTRLTVT.

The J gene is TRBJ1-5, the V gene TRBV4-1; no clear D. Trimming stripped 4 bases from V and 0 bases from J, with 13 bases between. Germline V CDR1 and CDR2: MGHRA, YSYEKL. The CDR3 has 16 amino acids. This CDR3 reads CASSRLADISNQPQHF. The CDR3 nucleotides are TGCGCCAGCAGCCGCCTAGCCGACATTAGCAATCAGCCCCAGCATTTT.

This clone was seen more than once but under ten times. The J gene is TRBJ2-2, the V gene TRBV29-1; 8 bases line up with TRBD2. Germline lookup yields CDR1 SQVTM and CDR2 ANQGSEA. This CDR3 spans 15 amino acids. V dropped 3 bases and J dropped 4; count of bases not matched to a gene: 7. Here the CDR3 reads CSVDTAGEGTGELFF. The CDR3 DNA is TGCAGCGTTGACACAGCGGGAGAGGGCACCGGGGAGCTGTTTTTT.

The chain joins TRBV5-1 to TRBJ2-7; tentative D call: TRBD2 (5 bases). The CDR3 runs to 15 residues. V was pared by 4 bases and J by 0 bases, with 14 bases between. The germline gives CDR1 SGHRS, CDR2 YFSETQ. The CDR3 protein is CASSRTLESSYEQYF. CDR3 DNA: TGCGCCAGCAGCCGGACTCTCGAGAGCTCCTACGAGCAGTACTTC.

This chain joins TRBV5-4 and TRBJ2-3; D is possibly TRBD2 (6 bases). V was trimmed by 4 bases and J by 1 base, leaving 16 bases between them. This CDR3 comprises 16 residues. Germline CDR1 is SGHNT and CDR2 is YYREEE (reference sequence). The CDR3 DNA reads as TGTGCCAGCAGCCCGTGGAGGGCCCATGGCACAGATACGCAGTATTTT. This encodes CASSPWRAHGTDTQYF.

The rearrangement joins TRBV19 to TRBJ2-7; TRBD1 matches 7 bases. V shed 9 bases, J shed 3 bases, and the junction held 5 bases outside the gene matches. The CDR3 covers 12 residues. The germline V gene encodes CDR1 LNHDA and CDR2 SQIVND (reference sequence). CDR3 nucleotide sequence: TGTGCCAGCCGGGACAGCTTCTACGAGCAGTACTTC. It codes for CASRDSFYEQYF.

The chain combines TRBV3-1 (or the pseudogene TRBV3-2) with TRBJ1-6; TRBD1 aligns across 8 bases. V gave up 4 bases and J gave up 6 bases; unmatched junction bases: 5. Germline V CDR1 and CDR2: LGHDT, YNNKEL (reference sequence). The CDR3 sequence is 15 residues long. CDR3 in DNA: TGTGCCAGCAGCCCGACAGGGGCCGTTAATTCACCCCTCCACTTT. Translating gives CASSPTGAVNSPLHF.

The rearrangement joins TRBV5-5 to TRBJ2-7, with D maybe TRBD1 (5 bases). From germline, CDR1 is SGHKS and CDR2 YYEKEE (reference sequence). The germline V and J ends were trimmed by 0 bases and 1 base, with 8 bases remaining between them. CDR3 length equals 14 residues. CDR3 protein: CASSLVPGSYEQYF. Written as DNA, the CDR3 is TGTGCCAGCAGCTTGGTACCAGGGTCCTACGAGCAGTACTTC.